This TCR beta chain stems from a study of response to subunit inactivated influenza vaccine. Study-level points and caveats: It was suggested by the authors that few new T cells are recruited by each seasonal influenza vaccination.

This clonotype was picked up many times. The target antigen is unknown. MiXCR, run by TCRdb on the RT-PCR reads, gives a single entry per CDR3 protein. The sample has hundreds of thousands of distinct CDR3 sequences, more than 9% seen once; the top ten hold about 7.8%. The CDR3 runs 13 residues. The germline gives CDR1 SGHRS, CDR2 YFSETQ. V gave up 1 base and J gave up 7 bases, with 10 bases separating them. The clonotype was recovered from a man aged 50-60 years who received an inactivated influenza vaccine. Sequencing used non-naive T cells sorted from PBMCs, obtained less than 15 days before vaccination. V gene TRBV5-1 combines with J gene TRBJ2-3; D unresolved. CDR3 DNA sequence: TGCGCCAGCAGCTTGAACATGGGCAATACGCAGTATTTT. Translating it yields CASSLNMGNTQYF.